One and the same sample provided the 24 T cell receptor beta chains below, sequenced in a study of shared clonotypes between healthy human individuals. Some clones are missing from TCRdb's copy, which holds only in-frame ones; the method was immunoSEQ multiplex PCR. The repertoire holds about 1 million clones, with 75% as singletons. The sequenced sample consisted of memory CD4+ T cells sorted from blood. Subset indicated: CD45RA-negative fraction. The receptors were sampled from a man between 18 and 35 years old in good health.

Comment on this clone: At the DNA level, this CDR3 is encoded by other sequences in the same sample as well. This sequence joins TRBV5-1 and TRBJ2-1; D gene ambiguous. The germline gives CDR1 SGHRS, CDR2 YFSETQ. The CDR3 sequence is 13 residues long. V lost 0 bases and J lost 4, with 5 bases in between. CDR3 nucleotides: TGCGCCAGCAGCTTGGACGGATACAATGAGCAGTTCTTC. Protein product: CASSLDGYNEQFF.

The J gene is TRBJ2-7, the V gene TRBV11-1; TRBD1 agrees at 9 bases. V trimming: 6 bases; J trimming: 5 bases; junction bases outside the gene matches: 17. Germline V lookup: CDR1 SGHAT, CDR2 FQDESV (reference sequence). This CDR3 has 17 residues. The CDR3 nucleotides are TGTGCCAGCAGTCGACGGGCAGGTGGGACAGGGATCGACGAGCAGTACTTC. Protein sequence: CASSRRAGGTGIDEQYF. Full variable domain (missing parts from reference TRBV11-1 and TRBJ2-7): EAEVAQSPRYKITEKSQAVAFWCDPISGHATLYWYRQILGQGPELLVQFQDESVVDDSQLPKDRFSAERLKGVDSTLKIQPAELGDSAMYLCASSRRAGGTGIDEQYFGPGTRLTVT.

Worth noting for this clone: Other DNA sequences in the sample encode the same CDR3. The chain has TRBV10-1 and TRBJ2-3, with TRBD1 as a possible D gene (5 bases). The CDR3 is made up of 13 amino acids. Trimming took off 6 bases at V and 0 bases at J, with 7 bases between the two ends. Per the germline V gene, CDR1 is WNHNN and CDR2 is SYGVQD (reference sequence). The CDR3 spells CASSDRSTDTQYF. CDR3 bases: TGCGCCAGCAGCGACAGAAGCACAGATACGCAGTATTTT.

The chain has TRBV5-1 and TRBJ1-2; possibly TRBD1 for D (5 bases). V lost 0 bases and J 8 bases, leaving 17 bases between the germline ends. Per the germline V gene, CDR1 is SGHRS and CDR2 is YFSETQ. This CDR3 is 15 amino acids long. CDR3 sequence (DNA): TGCGCCAGCAGCTTGGGGCTTCGGGGGAGTAACGGCTACACCTTC. Translating gives CASSLGLRGSNGYTF. Using reference TRBV5-1 and TRBJ1-2 for the parts outside the CDR3, the full variable domain is KAGVTQTPRYLIKTRGQQVTLSCSPISGHRSVSWYQQTPGQGLQFLFEYFSETQRNKGNFPGRFSGRQFSNSRSEMNVSTLELGDSALYLCASSLGLRGSNGYTFGSGTRLTVV.

The chain joins TRBV10-3 to TRBJ1-1; a weak D match, TRBD1 (5 bases). CDR1 ENHRY and CDR2 SYGVKD come from the germline V gene. Trimming shortened V by 9 bases and J by 1 base, and 15 bases separated the two germline ends. This CDR3 has 14 residues. In nucleotides, the CDR3 is TGTGCCATGGGGCAGGGCGTTCAGAACACTGAAGCTTTCTTT. This gives the protein CAMGQGVQNTEAFF.

As regards this clone: The sample contains more than one DNA sequence encoding this CDR3. The chain joins TRBV11-2 to TRBJ1-2; no definite D call. Germline CDR1 SGHAT, CDR2 FQNNGV. The CDR3 runs 13 residues. Trimming removed 1 base from V and 6 bases from J, with 9 bases in between. CDR3 region: CASSLAAGNGYTF. In nucleotides, the CDR3 is TGTGCCAGCAGCTTAGCTGCCGGGAATGGCTACACCTTC.

This clone was seen more than once but under ten times. The chain employs TRBV10-2 and TRBJ1-6, with D tentatively TRBD1 (5 bases). Trimming took 0 bases from V and 14 from J, leaving 11 bases between them. This CDR3 has 13 amino acids. Germline V lookup: CDR1 WSHSY, CDR2 SAAADI. The CDR3 sequence: CASSESGAIALHF. Here the CDR3 DNA reads TGCGCCAGCAGTGAGTCAGGGGCGATCGCCCTCCACTTT.

In its sample, this clone was seen a few times. CDR3 sequence (DNA): TGCGCCAGCACCTCGACATCCTACGAGCAGTACTTC. Translated, it gives CASTSTSYEQYF. The genes are TRBV5-1 and TRBJ2-7, with D uncertain. Trimming cost V 6 bases and J 1 base, with 8 bases left between them. The CDR3 runs 12 residues. CDR1 and CDR2 (germline): SGHRS, YFSETQ.

V gene TRBV14 combines with J gene TRBJ1-2, with 8 positions matching TRBD1. Germline CDR1 and CDR2: SGHDN and FVKESK. V gave up 1 base and J gave up 7 bases; unmatched junction bases: 2. The CDR3 totals 13 residues. The CDR3 sequence: CASSQVDRAGYTF. CDR3 nucleotide sequence: TGTGCCAGCAGCCAAGTGGACAGGGCTGGCTACACCTTC. Supplemented by reference TRBV14 and TRBJ1-2, the full variable domain reads EAGVTQFPSHSVIEKGQTVTLRCDPISGHDNLYWYRRVMGKEIKFLLHFVKESKQDESGMPNNRFLAERTGGTYSTLKVQPAELEDSGVYFCASSQVDRAGYTFGSGTRLTVV.

This clone has just a few counts. The J gene is TRBJ1-3, the V gene TRBV12-5; D ambiguous. The CDR3 has 13 amino acids. V lost 5 bases, J lost 0 bases, and 5 bases lay in between. Germline assignment: CDR1 LGHNT and CDR2 FRNRAP. The DNA for the CDR3 is TGTGCTAGTGGTCAGAGCTCTGGAAACACCATATATTTT. It translates to CASGQSSGNTIYF.

As for this clone: A much larger clone is a single base away; this may be a read error. Other DNA sequences from this sample encode an identical CDR3 as well. The chain uses TRBV4-3 and TRBJ2-5; a weak D match, TRBD1 (6 bases). V lost 2 bases, J lost 5 bases, and 15 bases lay in between. This CDR3 is 15 amino acids long. CDR1 and CDR2 (germline): LGHNA, YSLEER. In DNA form, the CDR3 reads TGCGCCAGCAGCCAATCGGAAGGGGGTAGGGAGACCCAGTACTTC. Translated, it gives CASSQSEGGRETQYF.

The rearrangement joins TRBV27 to TRBJ1-2; no clear D. Trimming removed 6 bases from V and 4 bases from J, with 18 bases in between. The CDR3 spans 15 residues. In germline, CDR1 is MNHEY, CDR2 SMNVEV (reference sequence). DNA of the CDR3: TGTGCCAGCAGACATGACCGGGAGGCCGCCTATGGCTACACCTTC. Its protein product is CASRHDREAAYGYTF.

This rearrangement joins TRBV30 to TRBJ2-7; a possible D gene is TRBD1 (6 bases). V was cut by 7 bases and J by 2 bases, with 12 bases left in between. The CDR3 totals 12 residues. Germline CDR1 GTSNPN, CDR2 SVGIG (reference sequence). The CDR3 loop reads CASSQGPYEQYF. The DNA of the CDR3 is TGTGCCTCCTCTCAGGGGCCCTACGAGCAGTACTTC.

The chain uses TRBV4-1 and TRBJ1-4; the D is unclear. V shed 1 base and J shed 4 bases, with 13 bases lying between them. This CDR3 spans 16 amino acids. Germline CDR1 MGHRA, CDR2 YSYEKL. CDR3 in DNA: TGCGCCAGCAGCCAAGGAGAGGCGGTTAATAATGAAAAACTGTTTTTT. Residues: CASSQGEAVNNEKLFF.

DNA of the CDR3: TGTGCCAGCAGCTCATACAGGGTAGTTGACGAGCAGTACTTC. The encoded protein is CASSSYRVVDEQYF. The rearrangement uses TRBV5-6 and TRBJ2-7, with D possibly TRBD1 on 6 matching bases. The CDR3 loop spans 14 amino acids. The germline V gene has CDR1 SGHDT and CDR2 YYEEEE. Trimming removed 3 bases from V and 5 bases from J, with 15 bases in between.

The chain has TRBV28 and TRBJ1-2; D ambiguous. Germline CDR1 and CDR2: MDHEN and SYDVKM. V was pared by 4 bases and J by 3 bases, with 9 bases between. The CDR3 covers 13 residues. CDR3 in amino acids: CASSSAADYGYTF. CDR3 nucleotides: TGTGCCAGCAGTTCGGCGGCGGACTATGGCTACACCTTC.

This sequence joins TRBV4-1 and TRBJ2-5, with TRBD1 matching over 8 bases. J was trimmed by 5 bases and V by 1 base; bases with no gene match: 12. Looked up from germline, CDR1 is MGHRA and CDR2 is YSYEKL. The CDR3 contains 17 residues. DNA of the CDR3: TGCGCCAGCAGCCAAGGGATTCTAGGACAGGGTGGGGAGACCCAGTACTTC. Its translation: CASSQGILGQGGETQYF.

The chain uses TRBV10-3 and TRBJ2-7; 7 bases agree with TRBD1. Germline-derived CDR1 and CDR2 are ENHRY and SYGVKD. After removal of 3 bases from V and 5 bases from J, the junction contained 16 bases not matched to a gene. The CDR3 runs 17 residues. The chain's CDR3 is CAISEGEPNRGGDEQYF. CDR3 nucleotide sequence: TGTGCCATCAGTGAAGGAGAACCAAACAGGGGCGGCGACGAGCAGTACTTC.

In this sample, this clone turned up a few times. The V gene is TRBV6-1, the J gene TRBJ2-1; D is unclear. This CDR3 has 12 amino acids. Trimming stripped 6 bases from V and 9 bases from J, with 12 bases between. Germline V CDR1 and CDR2: MNHNS, SASEGT. CDR3 coding DNA: TGTGCCAGCAGATCAAATGGGCCTGAGCAGTTCTTC. This gives the protein CASRSNGPEQFF.

This clone was observed a handful of times. The chain couples TRBV6-5 to TRBJ2-7, with 10 bases identical to TRBD2. Germline CDR1 and CDR2: MNHEY and SVGAGI. V lost 7 bases and J lost 0; bases outside the gene matches: 6. The CDR3 is made up of 15 amino acids. CDR3 coding DNA: TGTGCCAGCAATCCAGCGGGAGGGTTCTCCTACGAGCAGTACTTC. This codes for CASNPAGGFSYEQYF.

This sequence joins TRBV27 and TRBJ1-1; D gene unclear. Trimming removed 5 bases from V and 4 bases from J, with 20 bases in between. The CDR3 covers 16 residues. The germline V gene encodes CDR1 MNHEY and CDR2 SMNVEV (reference sequence). The CDR3 protein is CASSPTYKQVSTEAFF. As DNA, the CDR3 is TGTGCCAGCAGTCCCACTTACAAACAAGTGAGCACTGAAGCTTTCTTT.

The table lists this clone with a count of one. The genes are TRBV27 and TRBJ2-2; 9 bases align to TRBD1. The CDR3 is made up of 15 amino acids. Germline-derived CDR1 and CDR2 are MNHEY and SMNVEV (reference sequence). The V segment lost 6 bases and the J segment 8 bases; nucleotides outside the gene matches: 10. As DNA, the CDR3 is TGTGCCAGCAGGATTGGACAGGGGAGGAGGGGGGAGCTGTTTTTT. Translating it yields CASRIGQGRRGELFF.

The chain couples TRBV7-9 to TRBJ2-5, with D maybe TRBD1 (6 bases). Trimming left V 1 base short and J 5 bases short, with 11 bases between. The CDR3 extends over 14 amino acids. Germline V gene data show CDR1 as SEHNR and CDR2 as FQNEAQ (reference sequence). The CDR3, as DNA: TGTGCCAGCAGCTTAGGAACAGGGATGGAGACCCAGTACTTC. This gives the protein CASSLGTGMETQYF.

J is TRBJ2-1 and V is TRBV11-2, with D possibly TRBD1 on 6 matching bases. Germline CDR1 is SGHAT and CDR2 is FQNNGV. CDR3 length: 14 residues. The germline V and J ends were trimmed by 5 bases and 9 bases, with 17 bases remaining between them. CDR3 region: CASSLPSDRSEQFF. CDR3 coding DNA: TGTGCCAGCAGCCTCCCCTCCGACAGGAGTGAGCAGTTCTTC.